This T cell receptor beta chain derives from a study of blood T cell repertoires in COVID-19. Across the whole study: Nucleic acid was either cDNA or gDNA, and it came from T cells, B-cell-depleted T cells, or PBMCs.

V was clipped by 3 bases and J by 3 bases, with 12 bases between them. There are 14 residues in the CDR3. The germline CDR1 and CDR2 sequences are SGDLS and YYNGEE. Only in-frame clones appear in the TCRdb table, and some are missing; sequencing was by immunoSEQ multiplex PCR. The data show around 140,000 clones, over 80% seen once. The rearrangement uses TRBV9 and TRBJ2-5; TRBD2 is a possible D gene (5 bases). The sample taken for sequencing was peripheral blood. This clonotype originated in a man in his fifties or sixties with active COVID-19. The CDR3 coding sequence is TGTGCCAGCAGCGCTGGACCCGGGAAAGAGACCCAGTACTTC. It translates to CASSAGPGKETQYF. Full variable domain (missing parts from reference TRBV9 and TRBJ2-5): DSGVTQTPKHLITATGQRVTLRCSPRSGDLSVYWYQQSLDQGLQFLIQYYNGEERAKGNILERFSAQQFPDLHSELNLSSLELGDSALYFCASSAGPGKETQYFGPGTRLLVL.